This TCR beta chain was captured in a study of T-cell reconstitution after alpha-beta-depleted transplantation in children. Unique molecular identifiers were incorporated when the TCRbeta library was constructed. TCRdb reprocessed the PCR reads with MiXCR, giving one entry per CDR3 protein. The sample has hundreds of thousands of distinct CDR3 sequences, roughly a tenth seen once. This CDR3 contains 15 residues. The germline V gene has CDR1 DFQATT and CDR2 SNEGSKA (reference sequence). After removal of 7 bases from V and 3 bases from J, the junction contained 11 bases not matched to a gene. This chain links TRBV20-1 with TRBJ2-1, with 8 nucleotides matching TRBD2. Sequenced material: PBMCs from the stem cell graft donor, taken from the stem cell graft. The sequence was collected from a human donor who donated a stem cell graft to a child with acute myeloid leukemia. The CDR3, as DNA: TGCAGTGAGCTCCTACAGCGGGGGCTCTACAATGAGCAGTTCTTC. Translation: CSELLQRGLYNEQFF.